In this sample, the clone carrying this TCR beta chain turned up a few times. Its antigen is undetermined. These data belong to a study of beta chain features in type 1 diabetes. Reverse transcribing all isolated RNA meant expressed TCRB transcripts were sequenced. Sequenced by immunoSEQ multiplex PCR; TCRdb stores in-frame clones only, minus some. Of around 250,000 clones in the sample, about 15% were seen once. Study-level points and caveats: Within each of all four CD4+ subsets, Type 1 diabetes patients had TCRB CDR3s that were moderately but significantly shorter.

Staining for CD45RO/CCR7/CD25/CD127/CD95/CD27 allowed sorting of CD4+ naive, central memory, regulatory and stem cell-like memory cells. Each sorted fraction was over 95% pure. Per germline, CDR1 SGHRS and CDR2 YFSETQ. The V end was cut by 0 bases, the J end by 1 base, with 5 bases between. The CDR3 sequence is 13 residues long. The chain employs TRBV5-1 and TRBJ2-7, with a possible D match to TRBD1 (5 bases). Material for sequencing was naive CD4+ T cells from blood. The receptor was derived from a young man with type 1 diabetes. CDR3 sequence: CASSLGQSYEQYF. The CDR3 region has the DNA TGCGCCAGCAGCTTGGGACAGTCCTACGAGCAGTACTTC.